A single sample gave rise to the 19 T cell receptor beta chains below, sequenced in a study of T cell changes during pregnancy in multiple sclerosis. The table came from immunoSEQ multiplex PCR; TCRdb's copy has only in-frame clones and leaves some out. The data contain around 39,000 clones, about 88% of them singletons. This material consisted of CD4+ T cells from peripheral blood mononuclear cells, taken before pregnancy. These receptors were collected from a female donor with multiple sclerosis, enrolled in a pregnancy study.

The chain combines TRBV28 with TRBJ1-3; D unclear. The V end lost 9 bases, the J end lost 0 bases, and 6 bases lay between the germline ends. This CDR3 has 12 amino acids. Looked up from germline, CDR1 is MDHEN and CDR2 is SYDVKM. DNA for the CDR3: TGTGCCAGTAGCCACTCTGGAAACACCATATATTTT. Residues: CASSHSGNTIYF.

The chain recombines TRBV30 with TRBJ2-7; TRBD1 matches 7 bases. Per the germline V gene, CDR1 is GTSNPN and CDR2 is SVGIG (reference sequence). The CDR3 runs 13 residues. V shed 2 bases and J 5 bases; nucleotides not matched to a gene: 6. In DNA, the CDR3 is TGTGCCTGGAGTCGACAGGGTGCGGACGAGCAGTACTTC. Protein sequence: CAWSRQGADEQYF. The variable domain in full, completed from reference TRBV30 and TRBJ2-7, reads SQTIHQWPATLVQPVGSPLSLECTVEGTSNPNLYWYRQAAGRGLQLLFYSVGIGQISSEVPQNLSASRPQDRQFILSSKKLLLSDSGFYLCAWSRQGADEQYFGPGTRLTVT.

The CDR3 loop is CASSRGVQETQYF. As DNA, the CDR3 is TGTGCCAGTAGTCGGGGGGTACAAGAGACCCAGTACTTC. This chain links TRBV19 with TRBJ2-5; the match to TRBD2 covers 7 bases. Germline lookup yields CDR1 LNHDA and CDR2 SQIVND (reference sequence). V lost 5 bases to trimming and J lost 2 bases; unmatched junction nucleotides: 2. The CDR3 has 13 residues.

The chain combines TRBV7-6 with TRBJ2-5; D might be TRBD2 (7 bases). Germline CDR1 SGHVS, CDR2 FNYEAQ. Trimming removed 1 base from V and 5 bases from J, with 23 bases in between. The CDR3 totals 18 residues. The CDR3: CASSLEISGGAFLETQYF. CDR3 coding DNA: TGTGCCAGCAGCTTAGAGATATCGGGGGGCGCGTTTCTTGAGACCCAGTACTTC.

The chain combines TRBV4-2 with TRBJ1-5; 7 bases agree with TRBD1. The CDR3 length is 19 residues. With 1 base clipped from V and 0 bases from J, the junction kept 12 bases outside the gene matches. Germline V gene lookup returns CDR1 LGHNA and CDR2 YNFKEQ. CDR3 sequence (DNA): TGTGCCAGCAGCCAAGGGGGACTTGGGGACAGATATAGCAATCAGCCCCAGCATTTT. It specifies CASSQGGLGDRYSNQPQHF.

In DNA form, the CDR3 reads TGCGCCAGCAGCTTTGGGACAGGGGGCGACGAGCAGTACTTC. It encodes CASSFGTGGDEQYF. The chain is built from TRBV5-1 and TRBJ2-7; 12 bases are a match to TRBD1. V was pared by 2 bases and J by 5 bases, with 2 bases of the junction left unmatched. The CDR3 spans 14 residues. Germline V gene sequence: CDR1 SGHRS, CDR2 YFSETQ.

The CDR3 DNA reads as TGTGCCAGCAGCCCACTGACCGCAGGGGATCCTGGAAACACCATATATTTT. Translated: CASSPLTAGDPGNTIYF. V usage is TRBV27 and J usage is TRBJ1-3, with D maybe TRBD1 (6 bases). Trimming took 6 bases from V and 2 from J, leaving 20 bases between them. This CDR3 region has 17 residues. Germline lookup yields CDR1 MNHEY and CDR2 SMNVEV (reference sequence).

CDR3 amino acids: CASSLGPQGQGYTF. The CDR3 region has the DNA TGTGCCAGCAGTTTAGGCCCGCAGGGGCAAGGCTACACCTTC. The V call is TRBV28, the J call TRBJ1-2; D is perhaps TRBD1 (6 bases). CDR1 MDHEN and CDR2 SYDVKM come from the germline V gene. This CDR3 is built from 14 residues. V gave up 2 bases and J gave up 8 bases, with 15 bases separating them.

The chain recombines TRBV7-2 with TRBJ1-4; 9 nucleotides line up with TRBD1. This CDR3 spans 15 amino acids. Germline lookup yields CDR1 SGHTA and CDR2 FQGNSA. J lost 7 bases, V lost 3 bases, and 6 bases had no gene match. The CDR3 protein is CASSFTGGSVEKLFF. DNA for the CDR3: TGTGCCAGCAGCTTTACAGGGGGCAGTGTTGAAAAACTGTTTTTT.

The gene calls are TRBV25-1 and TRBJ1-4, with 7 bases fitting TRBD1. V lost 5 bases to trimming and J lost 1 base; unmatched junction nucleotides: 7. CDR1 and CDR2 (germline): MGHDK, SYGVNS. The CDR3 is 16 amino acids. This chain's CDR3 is CASSPGRQGTNEKLFF. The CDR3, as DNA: TGTGCCAGCAGTCCCGGTCGACAGGGAACTAATGAAAAACTGTTTTTT.

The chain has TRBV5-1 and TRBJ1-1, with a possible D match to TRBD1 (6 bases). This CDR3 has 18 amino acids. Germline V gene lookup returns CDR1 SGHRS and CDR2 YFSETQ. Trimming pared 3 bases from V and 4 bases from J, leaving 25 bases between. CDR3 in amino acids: CASSYIGGQAQRGTEAFF. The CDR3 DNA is TGCGCCAGCAGCTATATAGGGGGTCAAGCCCAAAGGGGCACTGAAGCTTTCTTT. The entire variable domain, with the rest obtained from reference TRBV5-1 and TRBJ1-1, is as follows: KAGVTQTPRYLIKTRGQQVTLSCSPISGHRSVSWYQQTPGQGLQFLFEYFSETQRNKGNFPGRFSGRQFSNSRSEMNVSTLELGDSALYLCASSYIGGQAQRGTEAFFGQGTRLTVV.

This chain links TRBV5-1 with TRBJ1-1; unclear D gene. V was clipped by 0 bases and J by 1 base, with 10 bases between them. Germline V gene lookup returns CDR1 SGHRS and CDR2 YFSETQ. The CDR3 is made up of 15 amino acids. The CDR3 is CASSLAVRENTEAFF. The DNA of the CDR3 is TGCGCCAGCAGCTTGGCCGTACGGGAGAACACTGAAGCTTTCTTT.

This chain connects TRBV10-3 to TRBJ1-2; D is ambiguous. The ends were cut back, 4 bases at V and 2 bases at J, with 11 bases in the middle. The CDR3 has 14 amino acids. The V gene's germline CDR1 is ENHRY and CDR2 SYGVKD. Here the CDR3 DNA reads TGTGCCATCAGTGCCTCTACAGAAAACTATGGCTACACCTTC. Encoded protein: CAISASTENYGYTF.

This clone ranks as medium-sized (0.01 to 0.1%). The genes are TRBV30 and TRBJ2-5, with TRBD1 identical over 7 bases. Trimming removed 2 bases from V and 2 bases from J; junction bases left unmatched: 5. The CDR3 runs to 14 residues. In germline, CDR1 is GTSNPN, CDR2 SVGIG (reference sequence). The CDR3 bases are TGTGCCTGGAGTCCGACAGGGCGTCAAGAGACCCAGTACTTC. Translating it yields CAWSPTGRQETQYF.

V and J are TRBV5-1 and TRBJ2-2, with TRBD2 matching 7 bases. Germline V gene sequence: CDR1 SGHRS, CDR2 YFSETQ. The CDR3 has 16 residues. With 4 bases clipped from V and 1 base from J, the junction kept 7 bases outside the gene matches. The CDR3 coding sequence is TGCGCCAGCAGCCCCGGCGCTAGCGGGAACACCGGGGAGCTGTTTTTT. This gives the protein CASSPGASGNTGELFF.

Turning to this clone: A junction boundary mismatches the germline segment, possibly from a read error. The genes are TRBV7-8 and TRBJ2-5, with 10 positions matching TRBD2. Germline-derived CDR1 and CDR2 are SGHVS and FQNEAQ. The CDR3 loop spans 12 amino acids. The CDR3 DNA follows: TGTGCCAGCAGCTGGTCTAGCGGGAGAGGCGACTTC. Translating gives CASSWSSGRGDF.

CDR3 protein: CARLTSGYEQYF. The CDR3 coding sequence is TGTGCCAGGTTGACTAGCGGGTACGAGCAGTACTTC. The chain recombines TRBV6-1 with TRBJ2-7; 10 nucleotides align to TRBD2. The J segment lost 4 bases and the V segment lost 9 bases, leaving 3 bases of the junction unmatched. The CDR3 sequence is 12 residues long. The germline gives CDR1 MNHNS, CDR2 SASEGT.

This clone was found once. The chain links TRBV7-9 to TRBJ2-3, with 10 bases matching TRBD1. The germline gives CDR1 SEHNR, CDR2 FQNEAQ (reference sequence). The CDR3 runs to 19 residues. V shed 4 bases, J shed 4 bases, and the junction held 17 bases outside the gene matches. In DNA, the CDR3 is TGTGCCAGCAGCTCAGCGCGTCGGACAGGGGGTATTATGGCAGATACGCAGTATTTT. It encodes CASSSARRTGGIMADTQYF.

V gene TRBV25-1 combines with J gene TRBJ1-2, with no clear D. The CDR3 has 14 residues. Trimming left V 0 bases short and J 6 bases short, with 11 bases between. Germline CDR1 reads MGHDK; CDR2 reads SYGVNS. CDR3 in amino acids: CASSEYKGANGYTF. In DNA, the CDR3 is TGTGCCAGCAGTGAATACAAGGGAGCCAATGGCTACACCTTC.